This T cell receptor beta chain was obtained from a study of immune cell composition in non-small cell lung cancer. About this clone: What it binds is not known.

Germline V CDR1 and CDR2: LNHDA, SQIVND (reference sequence). V lost 3 bases and J lost 5; bases outside the gene matches: 12. This CDR3 contains 16 residues. Study-wide results and limits: TIL tumour reactivity correlated with maximal tumour-associated clone frequency in adenocarcinoma. Shared sequences between tumour-reactive and dominant in vivo clones were not proven.

Normal lung sampling was at least 3 cm from the tumour, as distant as possible. Only in-frame clones appear in the TCRdb table, and some are missing; sequencing was by immunoSEQ multiplex PCR. The sample includes 3,500 or so clones, 70% to 80% of them seen just once. The sequenced material came from non-adjacent lung tissue. This sequence joins TRBV19 and TRBJ1-2; TRBD1 aligns across 7 bases. The clonotype was recovered from a human donor with non-small cell lung cancer. CDR3 coding DNA: TGTGCCAGTAGTATGCGCCCGGGACAGCTATTGTATGGCTACACCTTC. Its protein is CASSMRPGQLLYGYTF.